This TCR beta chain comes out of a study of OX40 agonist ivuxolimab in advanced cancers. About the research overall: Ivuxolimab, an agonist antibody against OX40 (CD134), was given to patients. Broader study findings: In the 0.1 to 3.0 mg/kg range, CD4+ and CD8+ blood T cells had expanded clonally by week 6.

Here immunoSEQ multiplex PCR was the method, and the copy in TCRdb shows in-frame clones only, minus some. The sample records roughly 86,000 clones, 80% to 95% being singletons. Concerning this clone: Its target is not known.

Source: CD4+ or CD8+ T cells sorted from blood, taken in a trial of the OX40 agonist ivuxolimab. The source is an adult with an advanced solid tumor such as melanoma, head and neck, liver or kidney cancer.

This CDR3 reads CASSTNRGRLSGANVLTF. In DNA form, the CDR3 reads TGTGCCAGCAGCACGAACAGGGGGCGCTTATCTGGGGCCAACGTCCTGACTTTC. J is TRBJ2-6 and V is TRBV11-2, with 9 bases identical to TRBD1. The length of the CDR3 is 18 residues. Germline V gene sequence: CDR1 SGHAT, CDR2 FQNNGV. Unmatched junction bases numbered 9, after V lost 5 bases and J lost 1 base.